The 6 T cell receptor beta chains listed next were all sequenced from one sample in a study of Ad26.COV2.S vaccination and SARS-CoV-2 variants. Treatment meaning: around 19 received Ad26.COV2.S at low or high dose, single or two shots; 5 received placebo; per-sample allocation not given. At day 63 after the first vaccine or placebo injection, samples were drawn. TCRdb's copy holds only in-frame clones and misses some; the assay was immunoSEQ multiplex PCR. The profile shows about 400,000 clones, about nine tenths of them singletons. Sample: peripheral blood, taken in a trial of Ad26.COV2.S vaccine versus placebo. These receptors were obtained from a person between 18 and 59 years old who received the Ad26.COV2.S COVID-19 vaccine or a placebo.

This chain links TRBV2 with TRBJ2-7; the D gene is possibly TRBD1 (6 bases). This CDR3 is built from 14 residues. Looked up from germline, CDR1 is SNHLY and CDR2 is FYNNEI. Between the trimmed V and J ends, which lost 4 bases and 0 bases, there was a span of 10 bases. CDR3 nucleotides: TGTGCCAGCAGTGTCCAGGGGACCTCCTACGAGCAGTACTTC. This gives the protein CASSVQGTSYEQYF. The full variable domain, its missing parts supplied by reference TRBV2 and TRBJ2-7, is EPEVTQTPSHQVTQMGQEVILRCVPISNHLYFYWYRQILGQKVEFLVSFYNNEISEKSEIFDDQFSVERPDGSNFTLKIRSTKLEDSAMYFCASSVQGTSYEQYFGPGTRLTVT.

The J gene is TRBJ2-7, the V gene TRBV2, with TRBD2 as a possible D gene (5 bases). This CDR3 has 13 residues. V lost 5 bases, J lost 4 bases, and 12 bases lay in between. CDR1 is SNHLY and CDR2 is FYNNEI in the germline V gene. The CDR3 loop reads CASSYNGVYEQYF. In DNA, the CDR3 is TGTGCCAGCAGTTATAACGGGGTTTACGAGCAGTACTTC.

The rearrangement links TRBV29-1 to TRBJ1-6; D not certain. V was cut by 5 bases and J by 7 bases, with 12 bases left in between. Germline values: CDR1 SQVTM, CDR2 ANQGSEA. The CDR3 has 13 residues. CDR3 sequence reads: CSVRDGLNSPLHF. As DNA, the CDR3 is TGCAGCGTTAGAGACGGTCTAAATTCACCCCTCCACTTT.

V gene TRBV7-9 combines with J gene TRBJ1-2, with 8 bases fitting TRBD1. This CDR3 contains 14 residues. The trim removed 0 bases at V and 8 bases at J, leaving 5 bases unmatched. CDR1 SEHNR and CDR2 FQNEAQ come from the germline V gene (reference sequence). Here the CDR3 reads CASSLAQGAGGYTF. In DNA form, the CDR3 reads TGTGCCAGCAGCTTAGCCCAGGGGGCTGGAGGCTACACCTTC.

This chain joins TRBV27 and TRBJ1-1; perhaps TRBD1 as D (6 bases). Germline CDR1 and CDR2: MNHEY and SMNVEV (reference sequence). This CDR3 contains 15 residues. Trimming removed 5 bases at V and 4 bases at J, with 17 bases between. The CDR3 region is CASSRNRVGGTEAFF. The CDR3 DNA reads TGTGCCAGCAGTAGAAACAGGGTTGGGGGCACTGAAGCTTTCTTT.

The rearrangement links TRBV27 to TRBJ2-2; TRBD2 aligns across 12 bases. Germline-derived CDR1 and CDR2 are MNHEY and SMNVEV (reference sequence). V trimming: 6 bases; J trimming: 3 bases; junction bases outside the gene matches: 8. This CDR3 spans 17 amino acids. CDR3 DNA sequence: TGTGCCAGCAGACGACTAGCGGGAGTAGCAGACACCGGGGAGCTGTTTTTT. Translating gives CASRRLAGVADTGELFF.